Listed below are T cell receptor beta chains from one sample, sequenced in a study of CD8 T cells in Susac syndrome. TCRdb independently ran MiXCR on the immunoSEQ multiplex PCR reads; one entry per CDR3 protein. The repertoire holds around 230,000 distinct CDR3 sequences, with 90% to 96% as singletons. The material sequenced was CD4+ T cells from PBMCs. These TCRs come from a human donor with Susac syndrome. CDR3s include the opening cysteine and the closing phenylalanine or tryptophan. The D gene is left open where the match is weak. Not all rows give a size; the values are once, few, many and, for expanded clones, a class.

.	TRBV20-1	TRBJ2-5	.	CSATGQNQETQYF	TGCAGTGCTACCGGACAGAACCAAGAGACCCAGTACTTC
TRBD1	TRBV28	TRBJ1-1	.	CASSFRQGMAEAFF	TGTGCCAGCAGTTTTAGACAGGGAATGGCTGAAGCTTTCTTT
.	TRBV24-1	TRBJ2-6	.	CATSALSGANVLTF	TGTGCCACCAGTGCCCTGTCTGGGGCCAACGTCCTGACTTTC
.	TRBV28	TRBJ1-3	few	CASSRSGNTIYF	TGTGCCAGCAGTCGGTCTGGAAACACCATATATTTT
TRBD1	TRBV7-9	TRBJ2-7	.	CASSSPPGQGAGEQYF	TGTGCCAGCAGCTCACCCCCGGGACAGGGTGCAGGTGAGCAGTACTTC
.	TRBV6-5	TRBJ2-1	.	CASSYSSQDEQFF	TGTGCCAGCAGTTACTCGTCTCAGGATGAGCAGTTCTTC
TRBD1	TRBV29-1	TRBJ2-5	few	CSALGYGTGMDQETQYF	TGCAGCGCCCTTGGGTACGGGACAGGGATGGATCAAGAGACCCAGTACTTC
TRBD2	TRBV28	TRBJ2-1	once	CASSSSGEYNEQFF	TGTGCCAGCAGTTCTAGCGGGGAATACAATGAGCAGTTCTTC
.	TRBV7-9	TRBJ2-3	.	CASSRGGGASTDTQYF	TGTGCCAGCAGCCGTGGTGGAGGAGCGAGCACAGATACGCAGTATTTT
TRBD1	TRBV7-2	TRBJ2-1	.	CASSPHRGYEQFF	TGTGCCAGCAGCCCTCACAGGGGCTATGAGCAGTTCTTC
TRBD2	TRBV19	TRBJ2-7	.	CASSILEFGTSGSYEQYF	TGTGCCAGTAGTATCCTAGAGTTCGGGACTAGCGGGAGTTACGAGCAGTACTTC
.	TRBV20-1	TRBJ2-1	few	CSARGGSSYNEQFF	TGCAGTGCTAGAGGAGGTAGTTCCTACAATGAGCAGTTCTTC
TRBD1	TRBV20-1	TRBJ2-1	.	CSAIRDREGGEQFF	TGCAGTGCCATCAGGGACAGGGAGGGCGGTGAGCAGTTCTTC
.	TRBV2	TRBJ1-1	.	CASVARALNTEAFF	TGTGCCAGCGTGGCGCGGGCCTTGAACACTGAAGCTTTCTTT
.	TRBV7-3	TRBJ1-1	.	CASSGEAGTEAFF	TGTGCCAGCTCAGGGGAAGCGGGCACTGAAGCTTTCTTT
.	TRBV6-5	TRBJ1-1	.	CASSYSPFTNTEAFF	TGTGCCAGCAGTTACTCACCATTCACGAACACTGAAGCTTTCTTT
.	TRBV30	TRBJ1-1	.	CAWSNGLSTEAFF	TGTGCCTGGAGTAACGGCTTGAGCACTGAAGCTTTCTTT
.	TRBV20-1	TRBJ2-7	.	CSAKLAGTREQYF	TGCAGTGCTAAACTGGCAGGGACGAGGGAGCAGTACTTC
.	TRBV18	TRBJ2-7	.	CASSPKTGLYEQYF	TGTGCCAGCTCACCTAAGACAGGTCTCTACGAGCAGTACTTC
TRBD1	TRBV19	TRBJ2-7	.	CASSAMGQQPYEQYF	TGTGCCAGTAGTGCCATGGGACAGCAGCCCTACGAGCAGTACTTC
.	TRBV27	TRBJ2-7	.	CASSSSASYEQYF	TGTGCCAGCAGTTCATCAGCCTCCTACGAGCAGTACTTC
.	TRBV7-9	TRBJ1-1	once	CASSLLVGARGLTEAFF	TGTGCCAGCAGCCTTCTTGTCGGGGCGAGGGGTCTTACTGAAGCTTTCTTT
.	TRBV4-1	TRBJ2-7	.	CASSQLALDSYEQYF	TGCGCCAGCAGCCAACTGGCGCTTGACTCCTACGAGCAGTACTTC
.	TRBV29-1	TRBJ1-2	.	CSVGVERRGYTF	TGCAGCGTAGGGGTGGAGCGAAGGGGCTACACCTTC
TRBD2	TRBV5-1	TRBJ2-3	.	CASSPVGLAGVSDTQYF	TGCGCCAGCAGCCCCGTGGGGCTAGCGGGAGTATCGGATACGCAGTATTTT
TRBD1	TRBV6-5	TRBJ1-2	.	CASRRGRVSGYTF	TGTGCCAGCAGGAGGGGGCGCGTAAGTGGCTACACCTTC
.	TRBV30	TRBJ2-7	.	CAWKGSSYEQYF	TGTGCCTGGAAGGGAAGCTCCTACGAGCAGTACTTC
TRBD2	TRBV18	TRBJ2-3	.	CASSPWTSGTDTQYF	TGTGCCAGCTCACCGTGGACTAGCGGCACAGATACGCAGTATTTT
.	TRBV12-3/TRBV12-4	TRBJ2-5	.	CASSFGSRAETQYF	TGTGCCAGCAGTTTCGGCTCTAGGGCGGAGACCCAGTACTTC
.	TRBV20-1	TRBJ2-7	.	CSASVVSYEQYF	TGCAGTGCGAGCGTTGTCTCCTACGAGCAGTACTTC
TRBD2	TRBV5-6	TRBJ2-1	once	CASSLLGTSGSVDEQFF	TGTGCCAGCAGCCTATTGGGGACTAGCGGGAGTGTCGATGAGCAGTTCTTC
.	TRBV9	TRBJ1-3	.	CASSRTDSGNTIYF	TGTGCCAGCAGCCGGACAGACTCTGGAAACACCATATATTTT
.	TRBV20-1	TRBJ1-5	.	CSASPEGVNQPQHF	TGCAGTGCTAGTCCCGAAGGGGTCAATCAGCCCCAGCATTTT
TRBD2	TRBV20-1	TRBJ2-3	.	CSATPGGTDTQYF	TGCAGTGCAACCCCCGGGGGGACAGATACGCAGTATTTT
.	TRBV15	TRBJ2-1	once	CATSRDSRDQQFF	TGTGCCACCAGCAGAGATAGTCGTGACCAACAGTTCTTC
.	TRBV29-1	TRBJ1-1	.	CSGLDTAATEAFF	TGCAGCGGCCTGGACACGGCGGCCACTGAAGCTTTCTTT
TRBD1	TRBV29-1	TRBJ2-5	.	CSVEGQGAWETQYF	TGCAGCGTTGAAGGACAGGGGGCTTGGGAGACCCAGTACTTC
.	TRBV27	TRBJ2-7	.	CASSYSIIDYEQYF	TGTGCCAGCAGTTACAGCATCATAGACTACGAGCAGTACTTC
TRBD1	TRBV20-1	TRBJ2-5	.	CSAKGTRDRQETQYF	TGCAGTGCTAAAGGAACCCGGGACAGACAAGAGACCCAGTACTTC
.	TRBV6-5	TRBJ1-5	.	CASSYSWGGGQPQHF	TGTGCCAGCAGTTATTCGTGGGGTGGTGGTCAGCCCCAGCATTTT
TRBD1	TRBV4-1	TRBJ1-5	.	CASSRELQGYQPQHF	TGCGCCAGCAGCCGAGAGTTACAGGGGTATCAGCCCCAGCATTTT
.	TRBV4-1	TRBJ2-4	.	CASSQEGPRGADIQYF	TGCGCCAGCAGCCAAGAAGGGCCCAGGGGGGCTGACATTCAGTACTTC
.	TRBV29-1	TRBJ2-5	.	CSVDNWGTRETQYF	TGCAGCGTTGATAACTGGGGGACGCGGGAGACCCAGTACTTC
TRBD2	TRBV19	TRBJ2-1	.	CASSPGLADNEQFF	TGTGCCAGTAGTCCCGGACTAGCGGACAATGAGCAGTTCTTC
TRBD1	TRBV25-1	TRBJ1-1	.	CATAGQPNTEAFF	TGTGCCACCGCGGGACAGCCGAACACTGAAGCTTTCTTT
TRBD1	TRBV28	TRBJ2-7	.	CASSLEGGYTYEQYF	TGTGCCAGCAGTTTGGAAGGGGGCTATACCTACGAGCAGTACTTC
.	TRBV5-1	TRBJ1-4	.	CASSSNGQGVGEKLFF	TGCGCCAGCAGCTCCAATGGTCAGGGAGTAGGTGAAAAACTGTTTTTT
TRBD1	TRBV24-1	TRBJ1-5	.	CATSDPDREDHFSNQPQHF	TGTGCCACCAGTGACCCGGACAGGGAGGACCATTTTAGCAATCAGCCCCAGCATTTT
TRBD2	TRBV11-3	TRBJ2-3	.	CASSPGLAMVTDTQYF	TGTGCCAGCAGCCCGGGACTAGCGATGGTGACAGATACGCAGTATTTT
TRBD2	TRBV7-9	TRBJ2-5	.	CASSFSGRAETQYF	TGTGCCAGCAGCTTTTCAGGGAGGGCGGAGACCCAGTACTTC
TRBD2	TRBV4-1	TRBJ2-1	.	CASSQPGTSGRGEQFF	TGCGCCAGCAGCCAACCCGGGACTAGCGGGAGGGGTGAGCAGTTCTTC
.	TRBV9	TRBJ1-2	.	CASSQYAGFGYGYTF	TGTGCCAGCAGCCAATATGCAGGGTTTGGCTATGGCTACACCTTC
TRBD1	TRBV2	TRBJ2-6	once	CAKSGTVPGANVLTF	TGTGCCAAATCCGGGACAGTTCCTGGGGCCAACGTCCTGACTTTC
.	TRBV24-1	TRBJ1-2	.	CATSGGSGYTF	TGTGCCACCAGTGGGGGGTCTGGCTACACCTTC
.	TRBV3-1	TRBJ1-2	.	CASSQDRGRGYTF	TGTGCCAGCAGCCAAGACAGGGGTCGTGGCTACACCTTC
.	TRBV5-4	TRBJ2-5	few	CASSLGSQETQYF	TGTGCCAGCAGCTTGGGTAGCCAAGAGACCCAGTACTTC
TRBD2	TRBV23-1	TRBJ2-7	.	CASSPGELAGNTGRYEQYF	TGCGCCAGCTCCCCGGGAGAACTAGCGGGAAACACCGGGAGATACGAGCAGTACTTC